This T cell receptor (beta chain) appears in the sequencing data of a study of cytotoxic CD8 clonotypes in ibrutinib-treated CLL (dated by TCRdb to the early 2020s). Background for the entire study: The cohort was composed of some twelve relapsed/refractory and fewer than 16 treatment-naive patients; IGHV unmutated status was identified in approximately 18 patients. Cryopreserved peripheral blood mononuclear cells were collected before treatment, at response, and at either disease progression or sustained remission. Responses were partial in approximately 24 patients and complete in 2; after median approximately 69 months follow-up, about 14 stayed in remission and about twelve progressed. The response samples were drawn at a median of 12 months into treatment, with a range of about 6 to 40 months. Samples averaged about 260,000 productive templates and 80,000 to 100,000 productive rearrangements. Of the 86 participants in the trial, about 25 had longitudinal samples available. All remission and progressive disease samples were collected while patients were still receiving ibrutinib. The paper's findings and limits, for the study overall: At ibrutinib response clonality went up, during sustained remission it held steady, and at progression it dropped back toward baseline. Public clonotypes were rare and either shrank or stayed stable during treatment, and the rise in clonality at ibrutinib response reflected expansion of private clonotypes. At baseline, clonality was higher than in age-matched healthy donors and showed a strong correlation with circulating CD8+ T-cell counts. Sampling times were not matched between sustained-remission and progressing patients, and lymph node repertoires were not studied.

The time point label, read with the paper, signifies: approximately eleven months on ibrutinib. For TCR beta library preparation, 1.5 to 2.5 micrograms of genomic DNA was extracted from cryopreserved PBMCs. Longitudinal blood samples from CLL patients on ibrutinib monotherapy were analyzed using high-throughput TCR beta sequencing. Patients were enrolled in a phase 2 open-label single-center ibrutinib monotherapy trial. Each clonotype received, on average, approximately 9.9x coverage in deep resolution sequencing performed on a MiSeq, where the target depth lay between 1 in 1 million and 1 in 200,000 T cells. TCR beta libraries were generated with the immunoSEQ hsTCRB Kit. Turning to the authors' computational methods: ImmunoSEQ Data Assistant and ImmunoSEQ Analyzer were used for data analysis, and V, D and J genes were assigned according to IMGT definitions. Clonality, which ranges from 0 to 1, was calculated as one minus the normalized Shannon entropy of productive rearrangement frequencies. Only overrepresented clonotypes making up at least 0.05% of each patient's repertoire were included in the public clonotype analysis. Thirteen repertoires from age-matched healthy donors, obtained from immuneACCESS, served as clonality controls. TCRdb mirrors the immuneACCESS table, restricted to in-frame sequences. Some clones are absent from its copies; in checked studies, under half trace to an unresolved V gene, and the reason for the others is unknown. The V and J calls and clone size were taken over from that table, and D and trimming were inferred from the DNA. The sample table records some 200,000 clones; just under 80% of these occur just once. The biggest ten clones account for approximately 10% of the sample.

Notes on this clone: It has no known antigen specificity. Base qualities were left out, and no much larger clone turns up one base away.

The CDR3, cysteine through phenylalanine, is 16 amino acids long. The sequence is cut down to CDR3 DNA, 48 bases in frame from base 1. The junction carries 20 bases between V and J, which are trimmed by 5 bases and 4 bases respectively. CDR1 and CDR2 are read off the germline V gene (reference sequence) as SEHNR and FQNEAQ. The sample consisted of PBMCs, taken after 12 months of ibrutinib treatment. The receptor was isolated from a human donor with chronic lymphocytic leukemia. Recombination connected TRBV7-9 to TRBJ1-2; the D gene cannot be resolved reliably. The encoded CDR3 is CASSRDLSPGLYGYTF. The DNA reads as follows: TGTGCCAGCAGCCGAGACCTTTCTCCCGGACTCTATGGCTACACCTTC.